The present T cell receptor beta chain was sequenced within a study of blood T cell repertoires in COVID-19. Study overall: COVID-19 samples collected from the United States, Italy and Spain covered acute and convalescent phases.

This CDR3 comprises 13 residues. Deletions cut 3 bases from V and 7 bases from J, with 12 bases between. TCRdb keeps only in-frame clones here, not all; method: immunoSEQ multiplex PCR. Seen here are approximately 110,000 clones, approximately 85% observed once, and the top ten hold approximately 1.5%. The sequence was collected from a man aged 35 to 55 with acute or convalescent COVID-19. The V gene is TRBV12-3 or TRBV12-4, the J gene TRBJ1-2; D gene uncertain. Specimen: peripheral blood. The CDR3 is CASSLNRGAGYTF. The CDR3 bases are TGTGCCAGCAGTTTGAACCGAGGCGCTGGCTACACCTTC.